Shown below are 6 T cell receptor beta chains from a single sample sequenced in a study of OX40 agonist ivuxolimab in advanced cancers. Using immunoSEQ multiplex PCR, the repertoire was profiled, and TCRdb retains in-frame clones only, with some absent. This table has roughly 63,000 clones, about 85% appearing once. This sample comprised CD4+ or CD8+ T cells sorted from blood, obtained in a trial of the OX40 agonist ivuxolimab. The source is an adult with an advanced solid tumor such as melanoma, head and neck, liver or kidney cancer.

The rearrangement joins TRBV5-1 to TRBJ2-3; D is perhaps TRBD2 (6 bases). The V gene lost 1 base and the J gene lost 0 bases, with 9 bases spanning the gap. CDR1 SGHRS and CDR2 YFSETQ come from the germline V gene. CDR3 length equals 15 residues. CDR3 nucleotide sequence: TGCGCCAGCAGCTTGCAACTAGCAAGCACAGATACGCAGTATTTT. As protein: CASSLQLASTDTQYF.

The rearrangement links TRBV19 to TRBJ1-2; 10 bases are a match to TRBD1. Germline values: CDR1 LNHDA, CDR2 SQIVND (reference sequence). CDR3 length: 15 amino acids. Trimming cost V 4 bases and J 3 bases; bases outside gene matches: 5. The CDR3 protein is CASSTWGQGYYGYTF. CDR3 nucleotides: TGTGCCAGTAGTACGTGGGGACAGGGGTACTATGGCTACACCTTC.

A remark on this clone: The same CDR3 arises from other DNA sequences in this sample as well. The gene calls are TRBV18 and TRBJ1-1; 9 positions match TRBD1. Germline V gene data show CDR1 as KGHSH and CDR2 as LQKENI. This CDR3 contains 14 residues. The ends lost 4 bases at V and 3 bases at J; junction bases unmatched: 3. The CDR3 DNA is TGTGCCAGCTCACTACAGGGGGCGGACACTGAAGCTTTCTTT. This encodes CASSLQGADTEAFF. Full variable domain (missing parts from reference TRBV18 and TRBJ1-1): NAGVMQNPRHLVRRRGQEARLRCSPMKGHSHVYWYRQLPEEGLKFMVYLQKENIIDESGMPKERFSAEFPKEGPSILRIQQVVRGDSAAYFCASSLQGADTEAFFGQGTRLTVV.

CDR3 sequence: CASKGQVDSPLHF. The CDR3 DNA follows: TGTGCCAGCAAAGGACAGGTCGATTCACCCCTCCACTTT. The V gene is TRBV2, the J gene TRBJ1-6; 7 bases are a match to TRBD1. The CDR3 runs 13 residues. V lost 7 bases to trimming and J lost 8 bases; unmatched junction nucleotides: 5. CDR1 and CDR2 (germline): SNHLY, FYNNEI.

In its sample, this clone was seen once. The V and J genes are TRBV5-4 and TRBJ2-4; 7 bases fit TRBD1. The V gene's germline CDR1 is SGHNT and CDR2 YYREEE (reference sequence). CDR3 length: 14 residues. V shed 3 bases, J shed 1 base, and the junction held 1 base outside the gene matches. This CDR3 is CASSSDRAKNIQYF. DNA of the CDR3: TGTGCCAGCAGCTCGGACAGGGCCAAAAACATTCAGTACTTC. Together with reference TRBV5-4 and TRBJ2-4, the CDR3 gives the full variable domain: ETGVTQSPTHLIKTRGQQVTLRCSSQSGHNTVSWYQQALGQGPQFIFQYYREEENGRGNFPPRFSGLQFPNYSSELNVNALELDDSALYLCASSSDRAKNIQYFGAGTRLSVL.

This clone was detected once. CDR3 protein: CAWSKQGWGNTIYF. The DNA for the CDR3 is TGTGCCTGGAGCAAGCAGGGGTGGGGAAACACCATATATTTT. This chain joins TRBV30 and TRBJ1-3; the D gene is possibly TRBD1 (6 bases). CDR1 is GTSNPN and CDR2 is SVGIG in the germline V gene (reference sequence). There are 14 residues in the CDR3. Trimming stripped 3 bases from V and 4 bases from J, with 13 bases between.